These 2 T cell receptor beta chains share one sample of origin, sequenced in a study of neurological immune-mediated disorders. MiXCR, run by TCRdb on the 5' RACE reads, gives a single entry per CDR3 protein. The table has 75,000 to 90,000 distinct CDR3 sequences, around 10% seen once. Sequencing used PBMCs. The receptors come from a man aged 35 to 55 in good health.

This clonotype was seen only a few times. The chain combines TRBV12-3 or TRBV12-4 with TRBJ2-3, with D perhaps assigned TRBD1 or TRBD2 (6 bases each). V lost 5 bases and J 6 bases, leaving 18 bases between the germline ends. The CDR3 consists of 15 residues. This CDR3 is CASSLRGGSVDTQYF. The CDR3 DNA sequence: TGTGCCAGCAGTCTCAGGGGAGGTTCAGTGGATACGCAGTATTTT.

The table lists this clonotype with many counts. V is TRBV7-3 and J is TRBJ1-1; a possible D gene is TRBD1 (6 bases). Trimming left V 4 bases short and J 4 bases short, with 10 bases between. Germline V CDR1 and CDR2: SGHTA, FQGTGA. The CDR3 has 13 residues. CDR3 coding DNA: TGTGCCAGCAGCTACGCCAGGGGCACTGAAGCTTTCTTT. Its protein product is CASSYARGTEAFF.